The sequence of this T cell receptor (beta chain) was determined in a study of molecular identifiers for immune sequencing clone quantification (dated by TCRdb to the late 2010s). Describing the broader study: For a replicate experiment, RNA from roughly 20,000 or 100,000 naive CD8 T cells was divided into five aliquots, and four of the five aliquots were sequenced. This methods study benchmarked molecular-identifier clustering-based TCR repertoire sequencing (MIDCIRS) and TCR RNA copy counting, using CD8 T cells to do so. The full study reports these points: Clones above 20 RNA copies held over 99% of molecules in CMV-specific effector cells but under 1% in naive cells. Highly expanded clone sizes could be underestimated because identical TCR molecules may share a barcode. Even against a background of about a million naive CD8 T cells, spiked-in Jurkat TCR RNA amounting to a single cell's worth was reported to be detectable. Spiked-in Jurkat TCR RNA (approximately 10 copies' worth), which is not part of the donor repertoire, was contained in the naive libraries. Modeling estimated 3 to 3.5 recovered TCR RNA copies per cell, compared with 9.5 to 10 by digital PCR, which implies about 30% capture efficiency. When barcode sub-clustering was omitted, TCR diversity was inflated by chimeric consensus sequences, with chimeras reaching as high as 47%.

The CDR3 spans 12 residues, from the cysteine through the phenylalanine. Only the CDR3 part of the read is kept: 36 bases, read in frame from the first base. Between the V and J ends, shortened by 5 bases and 9 bases respectively, the junction contains 11 bases. From a lookup of the germline V gene, CDR1 and CDR2 are MNHEY and SVGEGT. Library method: PCR. These reads were obtained on an Illumina HiSeq 4000. Bulk TCR libraries were generated as previously described, with the TCR primers listed in Table S5 used. Total RNA was purified with the Qiagen AllPrep DNA/RNA kit. Before analysis, reads from multiple sequencing runs of the same library were pooled. The source study handled its data this way. Only reads with exact TCR constant sequence were kept, trimmed to 150 nt, and grouped by their 12-nt molecular barcodes. Reads inside each barcode group were sub-clustered using a 15% Levenshtein threshold, and a quality-weighted consensus sequence was constructed for each RNA molecule. Non-functional sequences were excluded, and lower-count sequences lying one edit away from another sequence were also excluded. On the basis of fitting two negative binomial distributions, barcode sub-clusters with fewer than 20% of the maximum read count were discarded. The raw public reads went through TCRdb reprocessing: fastp at Q25, MiXCR clone calling, in-frame beta chains kept. CDR3 protein duplicates are merged, each entry listing the most common genes and DNA. TCRdb, rather than the study authors, made the V and J calls. The sample table lists some 9,000 distinct CDR3 sequences, roughly an eighth of them with a count of one. The ten top clones hold 1.5% of the sample.

Libraries of naive CD8 T cells were built from about 20,000 to 1,000,000 sorted cells, with 10%, 30% or 50% of the purified RNA used. Naive CD8 T cells, defined as CD8+CD4-CCR7+CD45RA+, were FACS-sorted into RLT Plus buffer on a BD FACSAria II. To test detection sensitivity, Jurkat RNA equivalent to ten TCR copies was spiked into samples of roughly 18,000-1,000,000 naive CD8 T cells. Enrichment of CD8 T cells was performed with RosetteSep CD8+ T Cell Enrichment Cocktail and Ficoll-Paque, after which ACK red cell lysis was carried out. This clonotype was seen ten or more times. The target of this receptor is not known. No base quality values were provided; no much bigger clone lies one nucleotide off.

Sequencing used naive CD8+ T cells from blood, with Jurkat cell RNA spiked in. This sample's cell subset or site label indicates: FACS-sorted CD8+CD4-CCR7+CD45RA+ naive T cells. The receptor was derived from a human donor in good health. Some libraries in this study had Jurkat cell RNA spiked in. The rearrangement joined TRBV6-2 or TRBV6-3 to TRBJ2-1; TRBD2 could be the D gene, as 6 bases match. The CDR3 region has the sequence CASSPGGGEQFF. The DNA sequence is TGTGCCAGCAGTCCCGGGGGAGGTGAGCAGTTCTTC.